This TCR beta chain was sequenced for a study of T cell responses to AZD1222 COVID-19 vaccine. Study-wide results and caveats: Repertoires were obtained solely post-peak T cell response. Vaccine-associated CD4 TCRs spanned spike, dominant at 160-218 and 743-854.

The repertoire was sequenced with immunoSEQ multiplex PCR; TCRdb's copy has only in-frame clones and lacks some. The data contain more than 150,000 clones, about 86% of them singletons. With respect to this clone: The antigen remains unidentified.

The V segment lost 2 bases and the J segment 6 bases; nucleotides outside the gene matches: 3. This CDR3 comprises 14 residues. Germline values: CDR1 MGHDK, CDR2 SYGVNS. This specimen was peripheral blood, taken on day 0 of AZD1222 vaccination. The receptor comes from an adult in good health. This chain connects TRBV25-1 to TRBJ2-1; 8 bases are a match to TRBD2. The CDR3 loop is CASSEGLAANEQFF. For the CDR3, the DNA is TGTGCCAGCAGTGAAGGACTAGCCGCCAATGAGCAGTTCTTC.